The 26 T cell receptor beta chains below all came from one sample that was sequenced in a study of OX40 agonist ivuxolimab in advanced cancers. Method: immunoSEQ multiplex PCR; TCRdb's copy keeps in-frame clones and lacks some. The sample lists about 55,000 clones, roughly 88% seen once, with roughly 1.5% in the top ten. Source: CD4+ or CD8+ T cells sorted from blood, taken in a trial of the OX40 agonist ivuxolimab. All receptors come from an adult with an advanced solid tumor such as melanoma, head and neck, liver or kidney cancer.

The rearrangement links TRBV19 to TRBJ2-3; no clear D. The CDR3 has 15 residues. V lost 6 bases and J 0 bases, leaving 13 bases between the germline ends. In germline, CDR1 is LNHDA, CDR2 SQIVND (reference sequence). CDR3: CASRAYDGSTDTQYF. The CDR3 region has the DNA TGTGCCAGTAGAGCCTACGATGGGAGCACAGATACGCAGTATTTT.

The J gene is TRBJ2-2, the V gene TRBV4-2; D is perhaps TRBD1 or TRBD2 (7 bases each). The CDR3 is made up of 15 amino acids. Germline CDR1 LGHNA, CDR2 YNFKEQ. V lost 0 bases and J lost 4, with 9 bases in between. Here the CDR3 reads CASSQDRGGTGELFF. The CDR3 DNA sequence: TGTGCCAGCAGCCAAGACAGGGGGGGCACCGGGGAGCTGTTTTTT.

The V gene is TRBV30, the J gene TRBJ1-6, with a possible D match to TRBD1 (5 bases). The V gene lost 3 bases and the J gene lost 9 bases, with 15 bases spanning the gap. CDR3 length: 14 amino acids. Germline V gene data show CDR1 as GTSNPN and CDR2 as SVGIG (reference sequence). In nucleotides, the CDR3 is TGTGCCTGGAGCCCCCCCCCGGGGCGTTCACCCCTCCACTTT. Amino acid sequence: CAWSPPPGRSPLHF.

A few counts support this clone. The CDR3 nucleotides read TGTGCCAGCAGACGGGGTCCTGGGGAAAAACTGTTTTTT. Translated: CASRRGPGEKLFF. The chain uses TRBV6-1 and TRBJ1-4, with unresolved D. V was pared by 6 bases and J by 8 bases, with 13 bases between. Germline V gene lookup returns CDR1 MNHNS and CDR2 SASEGT. This CDR3 comprises 13 residues.

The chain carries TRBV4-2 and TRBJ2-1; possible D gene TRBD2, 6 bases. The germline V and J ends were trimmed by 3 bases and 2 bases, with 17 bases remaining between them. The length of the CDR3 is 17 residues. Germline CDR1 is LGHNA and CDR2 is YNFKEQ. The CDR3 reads CASSQTEWRGTYNEQFF. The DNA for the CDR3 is TGTGCCAGCAGCCAGACTGAATGGCGGGGAACCTACAATGAGCAGTTCTTC.

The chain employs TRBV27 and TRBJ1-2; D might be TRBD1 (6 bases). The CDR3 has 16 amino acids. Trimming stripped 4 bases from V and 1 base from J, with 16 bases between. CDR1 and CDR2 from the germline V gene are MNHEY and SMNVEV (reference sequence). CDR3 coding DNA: TGTGCCAGCAGTTACAAGGGAAGGGGGGATAACTATGGCTACACCTTC. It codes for CASSYKGRGDNYGYTF.

The CDR3 DNA follows: TGTGCCAGTAGTTCTCGACTAGGAATAGATACGCAGTATTTT. Its protein product is CASSSRLGIDTQYF. This chain links TRBV19 with TRBJ2-3, with D tentatively TRBD2 (6 bases). CDR1 and CDR2 from the germline V gene are LNHDA and SQIVND (reference sequence). Trimming cost V 5 bases and J 5 bases, with 14 bases left between them. The CDR3 extends over 14 amino acids.

This CDR3 reads CASSKHPPREKLFF. CDR3 DNA: TGTGCCAGCAGTAAACACCCCCCGAGGGAAAAACTGTTTTTT. The chain links TRBV6-1 to TRBJ1-4; no clear D. There are 14 residues in the CDR3. With 5 bases removed from V and 8 bases from J, the gap between germline ends came to 15 bases. Germline CDR1 MNHNS, CDR2 SASEGT.

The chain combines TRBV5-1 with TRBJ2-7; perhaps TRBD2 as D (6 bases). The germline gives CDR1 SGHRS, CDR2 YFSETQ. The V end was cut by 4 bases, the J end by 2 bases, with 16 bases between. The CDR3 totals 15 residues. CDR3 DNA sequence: TGCGCCAGCAGCGATCCTAGCGACCCTACCTACGAGCAGTACTTC. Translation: CASSDPSDPTYEQYF.

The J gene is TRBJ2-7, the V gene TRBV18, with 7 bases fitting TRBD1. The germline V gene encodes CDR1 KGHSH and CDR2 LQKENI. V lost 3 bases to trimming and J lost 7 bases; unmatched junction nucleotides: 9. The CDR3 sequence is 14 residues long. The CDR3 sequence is CASSPQDRYYEQYF. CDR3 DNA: TGTGCCAGCTCACCGCAGGACAGGTACTATGAGCAGTACTTC.

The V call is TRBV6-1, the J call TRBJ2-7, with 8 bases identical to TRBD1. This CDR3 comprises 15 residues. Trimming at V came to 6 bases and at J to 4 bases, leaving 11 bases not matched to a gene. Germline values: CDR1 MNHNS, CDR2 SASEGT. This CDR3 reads CASSATQGASYEQYF. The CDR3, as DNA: TGTGCCAGCAGCGCAACTCAGGGGGCGTCTTACGAGCAGTACTTC.

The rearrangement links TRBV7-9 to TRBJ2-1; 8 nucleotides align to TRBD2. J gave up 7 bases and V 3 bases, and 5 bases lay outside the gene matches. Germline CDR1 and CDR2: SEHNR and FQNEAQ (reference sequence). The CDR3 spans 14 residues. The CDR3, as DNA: TGTGCCAGCAGCTTGAGCGGGAGTGGGAATGAGCAGTTCTTC. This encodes CASSLSGSGNEQFF.

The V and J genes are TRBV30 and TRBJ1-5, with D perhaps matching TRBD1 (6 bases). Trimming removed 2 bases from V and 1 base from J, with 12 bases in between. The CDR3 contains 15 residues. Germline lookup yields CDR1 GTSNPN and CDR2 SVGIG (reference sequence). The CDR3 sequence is CAWSQSGASNQPQHF. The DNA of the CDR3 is TGTGCCTGGAGTCAGTCGGGGGCGAGCAATCAGCCCCAGCATTTT.

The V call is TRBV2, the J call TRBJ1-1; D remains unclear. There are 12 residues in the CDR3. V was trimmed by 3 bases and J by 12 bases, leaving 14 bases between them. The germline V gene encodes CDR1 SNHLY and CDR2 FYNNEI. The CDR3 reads CASSDRGPRTFF. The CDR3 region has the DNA TGTGCCAGCAGTGATCGAGGGCCCCGTACTTTCTTT. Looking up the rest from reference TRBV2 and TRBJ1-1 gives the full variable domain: EPEVTQTPSHQVTQMGQEVILRCVPISNHLYFYWYRQILGQKVEFLVSFYNNEISEKSEIFDDQFSVERPDGSNFTLKIRSTKLEDSAMYFCASSDRGPRTFFGQGTRLTVV.

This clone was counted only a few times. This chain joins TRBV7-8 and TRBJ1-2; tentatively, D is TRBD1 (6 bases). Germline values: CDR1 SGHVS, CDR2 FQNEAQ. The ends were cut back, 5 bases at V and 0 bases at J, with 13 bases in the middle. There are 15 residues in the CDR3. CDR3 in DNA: TGTGCCAGCAGCACCCGGACAGTTACTAACTATGGCTACACCTTC. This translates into CASSTRTVTNYGYTF.

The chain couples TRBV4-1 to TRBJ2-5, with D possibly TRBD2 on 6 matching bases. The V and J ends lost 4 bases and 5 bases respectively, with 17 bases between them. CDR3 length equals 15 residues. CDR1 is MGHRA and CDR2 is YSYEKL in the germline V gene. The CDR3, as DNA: TGCGCCAGCAGCCTACCTCTAGGACGGGGGGAGACCCAGTACTTC. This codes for CASSLPLGRGETQYF.

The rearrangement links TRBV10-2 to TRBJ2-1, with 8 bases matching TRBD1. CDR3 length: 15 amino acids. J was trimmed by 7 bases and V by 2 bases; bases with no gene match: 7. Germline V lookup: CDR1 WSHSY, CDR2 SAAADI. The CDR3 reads CASSEQGQVRNEQFF. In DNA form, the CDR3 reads TGCGCCAGCAGTGAGCAGGGACAGGTGCGGAATGAGCAGTTCTTC.

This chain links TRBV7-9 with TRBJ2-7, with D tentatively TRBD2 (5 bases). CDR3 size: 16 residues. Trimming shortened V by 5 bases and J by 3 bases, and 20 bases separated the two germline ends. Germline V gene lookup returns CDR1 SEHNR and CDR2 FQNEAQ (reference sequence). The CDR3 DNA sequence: TGTGCCAGCAGCGATGGAAGGTCGGGGAAGGTCTACGAGCAGTACTTC. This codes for CASSDGRSGKVYEQYF.

CDR3 residues: CAWNGRNNEKLFF. For the CDR3, the DNA is TGTGCCTGGAACGGCCGGAATAATGAAAAACTGTTTTTT. The gene calls are TRBV30 and TRBJ1-4; D uncertain. V was cut by 4 bases and J by 4 bases, with 10 bases left in between. The CDR3 contains 13 residues. The germline gives CDR1 GTSNPN, CDR2 SVGIG (reference sequence).

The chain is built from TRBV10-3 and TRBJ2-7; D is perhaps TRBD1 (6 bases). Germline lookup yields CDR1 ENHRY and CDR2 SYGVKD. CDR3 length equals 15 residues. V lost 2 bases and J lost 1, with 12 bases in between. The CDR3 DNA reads TGTGCCATCAGTGAGGGACAGCGATCATCCTACGAGCAGTACTTC. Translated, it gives CAISEGQRSSYEQYF.

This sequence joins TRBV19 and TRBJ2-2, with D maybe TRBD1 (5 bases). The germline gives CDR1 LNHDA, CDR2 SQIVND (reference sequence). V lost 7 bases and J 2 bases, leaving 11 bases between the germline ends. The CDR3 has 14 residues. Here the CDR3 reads CASTIQGNTGELFF. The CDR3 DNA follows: TGTGCCAGTACCATCCAGGGAAACACCGGGGAGCTGTTTTTT.

The CDR3 loop is CASSLVERGGTDTQYF. The CDR3 DNA is TGCGCCAGCAGCTTGGTGGAGCGGGGTGGCACAGATACGCAGTATTTT. V gene TRBV5-1 combines with J gene TRBJ2-3; TRBD2 agrees at 7 bases. This CDR3 region has 16 residues. Germline CDR1 is SGHRS and CDR2 is YFSETQ. The V and J ends lost 0 bases and 1 base, in that order; junction bases with no gene match: 5.

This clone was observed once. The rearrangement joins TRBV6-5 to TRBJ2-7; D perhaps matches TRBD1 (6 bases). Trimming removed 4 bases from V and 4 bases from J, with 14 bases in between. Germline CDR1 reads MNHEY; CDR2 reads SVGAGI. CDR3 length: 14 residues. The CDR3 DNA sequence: TGTGCCAGCAGTTCCGCCAGGGGCACTTACGAGCAGTACTTC. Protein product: CASSSARGTYEQYF.

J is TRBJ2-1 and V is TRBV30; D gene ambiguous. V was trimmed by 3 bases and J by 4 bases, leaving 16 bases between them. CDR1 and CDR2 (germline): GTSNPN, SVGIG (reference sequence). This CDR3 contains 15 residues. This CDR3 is CAWRPYLRRYNEQFF. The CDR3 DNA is TGTGCCTGGAGGCCTTACCTAAGGCGGTACAATGAGCAGTTCTTC. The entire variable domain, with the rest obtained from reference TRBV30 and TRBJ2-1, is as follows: SQTIHQWPATLVQPVGSPLSLECTVEGTSNPNLYWYRQAAGRGLQLLFYSVGIGQISSEVPQNLSASRPQDRQFILSSKKLLLSDSGFYLCAWRPYLRRYNEQFFGPGTRLTVL.

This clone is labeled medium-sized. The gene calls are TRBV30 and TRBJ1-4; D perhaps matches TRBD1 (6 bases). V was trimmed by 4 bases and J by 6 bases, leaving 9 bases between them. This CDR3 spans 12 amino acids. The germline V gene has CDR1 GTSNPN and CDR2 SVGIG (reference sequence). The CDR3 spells CAWTQGYEKLFF. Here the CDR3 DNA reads TGTGCCTGGACTCAGGGGTATGAAAAACTGTTTTTT.

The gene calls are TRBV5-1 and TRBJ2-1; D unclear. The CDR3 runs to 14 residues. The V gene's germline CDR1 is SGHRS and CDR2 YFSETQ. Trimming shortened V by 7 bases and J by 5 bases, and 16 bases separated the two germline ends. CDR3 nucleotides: TGCGCCAGCGGTCCCTTGGGCAGTAACAATGAGCAGTTCTTC. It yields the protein CASGPLGSNNEQFF.